There are a few counts of the clone carrying this TCR beta chain. Its antigen remains unidentified. The data stem from a study of response to subunit inactivated influenza vaccine. Points from the study as a whole: Authors proposed each seasonal influenza vaccination draws in few new T cells.

A single record per CDR3 protein comes from TCRdb applying MiXCR to the RT-PCR reads. The sample contains roughly 780,000 distinct CDR3 sequences, approximately 18% of which appear only once. The CDR3 is 15 amino acids. Per germline, CDR1 SGHTA and CDR2 FQGNSA. V lost 1 base, J lost 8 bases, and 8 bases stayed unmatched. This chain connects TRBV7-2 to TRBJ2-1; 7 bases fit TRBD2. The material sequenced was PBMCs from blood, taken roughly 5 days after vaccination. This TCR derives from a man aged 45-65 years who received an inactivated influenza vaccine. The CDR3 loop is CASSLVGTIIDEQFF. The CDR3 nucleotides read TGTGCCAGCAGCTTAGTGGGGACTATCATCGATGAGCAGTTCTTC. Full variable domain (rest looked up from reference TRBV7-2 and TRBJ2-1): GAGVSQSPSNKVTEKGKDVELRCDPISGHTALYWYRQSLGQGLEFLIYFQGNSAPDKSGLPSDRFSAERTGGSVSTLTIQRTQQEDSAVYLCASSLVGTIIDEQFFGPGTRLTVL.